This entry concerns a single T cell receptor (beta chain). Its antigen is unidentified. The data were taken from a study of Tregs in tolerant kidney transplant recipients. Looking at the study overall: The nonmyeloablative bone marrow transplants came from related graft donors, with transient mixed chimerism. Study-wide results and caveats: Activated donor B cell expansion appeared to reveal the most relevant donor-specific TCRbeta repertoire. Some patients' samples used different primers over time, so nucleotide sequences weren't comparable.

Unstimulated Tregs (CD4+CD25+CD127-) and CD4+CD25- non-Tregs were sorted from PBMCs. The CDR3 loop spans 18 amino acids. Trimming cost V 6 bases and J 1 base; bases outside gene matches: 14. CDR1 MDHEN and CDR2 SYDVKM come from the germline V gene. Profiling relied on immunoSEQ multiplex PCR, and the TCRdb table lists in-frame clones only, not all of them. The sample holds about 83,000 clones, nearly 98% seen once. The specimen comprised CD4+ T cells from blood, sampled before the transplant. This TCR came from a human donor who received a combined kidney and bone marrow transplant. The chain couples TRBV28 to TRBJ1-2; TRBD1 matches at 10 bases. The CDR3 DNA reads TGTGCCAGCAGCTTTACCGGGACAGGGGCCTCCAATAACTATGGCTACACCTTC. Translated, it gives CASSFTGTGASNNYGYTF.